The T cell receptor (beta chain) described here comes from a study of blood T cell repertoires in COVID-19. For the study at large: The study drew acute and convalescent COVID-19 samples from the United States, Italy and Spain. Sources were T cells, B-cell-depleted T cells, or PBMCs; the material itself was cDNA or gDNA.

Deletions cut 8 bases from V and 7 bases from J, with 12 bases between. The CDR3 extends over 12 amino acids. In germline, CDR1 is LNHDA, CDR2 SQIVND (reference sequence). In the authors' workflow: Amplification with reference gene primers provided the estimates of nucleated cell counts. Using immunoSEQ multiplex PCR, the repertoire was profiled, and TCRdb retains in-frame clones only, with some absent. V and J calls plus clone size are reproduced from that table; the DNA served to infer D and trimming. The repertoire holds around 470,000 clones, with 89% as singletons. With respect to this clone: Other DNA sequences in this sample translate to the same CDR3.

The TCR sequence derives from a man younger than 35 with COVID-19, enrolled during active disease. The rearrangement uses TRBV19 and TRBJ1-5; D remains ambiguous. The source material was peripheral blood. The CDR3 DNA follows: TGTGCCAGTCGGGGAGAAGGACAGCCCCAGCATTTT. It encodes CASRGEGQPQHF.